This T cell receptor (beta chain) was observed in a study of T cells in Graves' hyperthyroidism and ophthalmopathy. Study-level points and caveats: For ophthalmopathy, model prediction preceded onset by a median around six months.

There were TCR beta CDR3 regions amplified from RNA transcripts. With the HTBI primer set, the TCR CDR3 went through a first round of RT-PCR. A single record per CDR3 protein comes from TCRdb applying MiXCR to the multiplex PCR reads. In the table there are 300,000 or so distinct CDR3 sequences, 21% of which are singletons. Across 18 months, stable Graves' hyperthyroidism was marked by no progression to ophthalmopathy. About this clonotype itself: Its cognate antigen is unknown.

From germline, CDR1 is KGHSH and CDR2 LQKENI. Deletions cut 3 bases from V and 5 bases from J, with 8 bases between. This CDR3 has 13 amino acids. Sequenced input: blood. This TCR came from a woman in her 50s with Graves' hyperthyroidism. The rearrangement uses TRBV18 and TRBJ1-5; D is perhaps TRBD1 (5 bases). The CDR3 bases are TGTGCCAGCTCACCGGGGCGAGATCAGCCCCAGCATTTT. Protein: CASSPGRDQPQHF.